Reported below is one TCR beta chain. Enrollees, roughly 18 to 95 years old, lived in about two dozen US areas. The germline V gene has CDR1 ENHRY and CDR2 SYGVKD. This CDR3 spans 17 amino acids. V trimming: 5 bases; J trimming: 1 base; junction bases outside the gene matches: 9. Profiling relied on immunoSEQ multiplex PCR, and the TCRdb table lists in-frame clones only, not all of them. The sample lists 200,000 to 250,000 clones, 85% to 90% occurring once. The entry originates in a study of blood T cell repertoires in COVID-19. Study-level background: Samples representing acute and convalescent COVID-19 were sourced from the United States, Italy and Spain.

The sequenced sample was PBMCs or T cells enriched from blood (not recorded which). This receptor was obtained from a woman aged 30 to 39 who had recovered from COVID-19. The rearrangement joins TRBV10-3 to TRBJ1-1, with 11 nucleotides matching TRBD1. As DNA, the CDR3 is TGTGCCATCAGTCCAGGACAGGGGGCGAGGGGGAACACTGAAGCTTTCTTT. Its translation: CAISPGQGARGNTEAFF.